Reported below is one T cell receptor (beta chain). What antigen it recognizes has not been identified. No base qualities exist here, and no much larger clone lies one base off it. TCRbeta CDR3 regions were amplified from genomic DNA by means of the immunoSEQ Assay, a bias-controlled multiplex PCR. Processing in the source paper ran as follows. Nucleated cell counts per sample were estimated from amplification of reference gene primers within the assay. To quantify the absolute abundance of each unique TCRbeta CDR3 rearrangement, sequence reads were collapsed and filtered. For each sample, productive Simpson clonality was calculated by taking the square root of Simpson's diversity index across productive rearrangements. Not all clones reach the TCRdb copy of this immuneACCESS table, which keeps in-frame sequences only. Checked studies attribute under half of the gap to unresolved V genes and leave the rest unexplained. The D gene and trimming were derived from the DNA, and the V and J assignments and clone size from that table. This sample is represented by about 300,000 clones; just under 90% of them were singletons. About 6% of the sample comes from the top ten.

Relative to germline, V is 4 bases shorter and J is 9 bases shorter, with 20 bases between their ends. The CDR3 numbers 15 residues from cysteine through phenylalanine. Only the CDR3 DNA stays, 45 bases, in frame from base 1. The germline V gene encodes CDR1 SNHLY and CDR2 FYNNEI. These data belong to a study of blood T cell repertoires in COVID-19 (dated by TCRdb to about 2020). General notes on the study: Collaborator samples came from the United States, Italy and Spain and covered acute and convalescent phases of COVID-19. The prospective study material was composed of cDNA or gDNA derived from T cells, B-cell-depleted T cells, or PBMCs. Deeply sampled blood TCRbeta repertoires from subjects exposed to, actively infected with, or recovered from COVID-19 were included in the dataset. The repertoires were released in a freely available public database meant as a resource for research on the immune response to SARS-CoV-2. Samples were obtained from the ongoing ImmuneRACE study (first 160 participants) and from 1,000 to 1,500 subjects provided by 6 global collaborators. The sample metadata nearly always contained a de-identified subject ID, COVID-19 status, age in years and sex. HLA class I and class II types, where available, came from metadata supplied by the sample provider rather than from assay-based typing.

At one collaborating source in Seattle, patients were enrolled during active infection and were followed longitudinally through the course of disease. Collaborating institutions collected whole blood in K2EDTA tubes following their own protocols. Collaborator samples were shipped for TCRbeta analysis as frozen whole blood, isolated PBMCs, or DNA extracted from either sample type. Here is what the overall study found, with its caveats: How much clinical and demographic metadata was included differed by source and by participant, and the metadata was provided uncurated.

The chain links TRBV2 with TRBJ2-3; possibly the D gene is TRBD2, per 5 matching bases. The TCR was taken from a woman between 45 and 60 years old with COVID-19, enrolled during active disease. Sequencing was performed on peripheral blood. CDR3 sequence: CASSGGMRVRGTQYF. The nucleotide sequence is TGTGCCAGCAGTGGAGGGATGAGGGTCCGCGGCACGCAGTATTTT.